The TCR beta chain under discussion was sequenced for a study of CD8 T cells in Susac syndrome. Study-level points and caveats: Regarding the TCR sequencing and HLA analysis, the study admitted that a relatively small number of individuals were involved.

RNA in amounts of roughly 0.5 to 1 ug was reverse transcribed with random hexamers. Across 54 Vbeta and 13 Jbeta, immunoSEQ multiplex PCR amplified TCR beta CDR3. TCRdb re-derived calls from the immunoSEQ multiplex PCR reads in MiXCR, one entry per CDR3 protein. The table lists fewer than 350,000 distinct CDR3 sequences, about 91% of them singletons. CD8+ and CD4+ T cells from blood underwent TCR beta sequencing. Each multiple sclerosis control was a treatment-naive patient with relapsing-remitting disease that was either stable or active. The V gene lost 6 bases and the J gene lost 0 bases, with 14 bases spanning the gap. Germline CDR1 MNHEY, CDR2 SVGEGT. This CDR3 has 15 residues. With respect to this clonotype: Its antigen is unidentified.

This chain joins TRBV6-2 or TRBV6-3 and TRBJ1-1; perhaps TRBD1 as D (5 bases). The clonotype comes from a human donor with multiple sclerosis. The source material was CD4+ T cells from PBMCs. Written as DNA, the CDR3 is TGTGCCAGCAGATGGGCGGGGGAAATGAACACTGAAGCTTTCTTT. Translation: CASRWAGEMNTEAFF.